What follows are 28 T cell receptor beta chains derived from one specimen sequenced in a study of cytomegalovirus exposure and HLA in healthy donors (dated by TCRdb to the late 2010s). Libraries were built with the immunoSEQ multiplex PCR assay. TCRdb re-hosts the immuneACCESS table, in-frame sequences only. Its copies lack some clones; in the studies checked, an unresolved V gene accounts for under half of them, and the cause for the rest is not known. This sample lists about 170,000 clones; roughly 90% were detected once. The ten most abundant clones make up approximately 10% of the sample. Sequenced material: PBMCs. The receptors were sampled from a woman in her late teens or twenties in good health and CMV-seropositive.

The rearrangement links TRBV5-1 to TRBJ2-1; a possible D gene is TRBD1 (6 bases). The CDR3 has 15 residues. Germline values: CDR1 SGHRS, CDR2 YFSETQ. Trimming cost V 2 bases and J 9 bases, with 18 bases left between them. The CDR3 sequence is CASSFGVEGGSEQFF. The CDR3 DNA follows: TGCGCCAGCAGCTTCGGAGTAGAAGGGGGAAGTGAGCAGTTCTTC.

Concerning this clone itself: An end of the junction does not agree with germline; a read error may underlie this. The gene calls are TRBV11-2 and TRBJ2-1, with TRBD2 matching 9 bases. Germline V lookup: CDR1 SGHAT, CDR2 FQNNGV. The CDR3 runs to 19 residues. The CDR3 loop is CASSLLLLSGRYSDNEQFF. CDR3 coding DNA: TGTGCCAGCAGCTTATTATTACTGAGCGGGAGGTACTCCGACAATGAGCAGTTCTTC.

This clone showed up just once. The J gene is TRBJ2-1, the V gene TRBV7-2, with D perhaps TRBD2 (6 bases). CDR3 length: 13 residues. The V end was cut by 5 bases, the J end by 9 bases, with 14 bases between. Germline V gene lookup returns CDR1 SGHTA and CDR2 FQGNSA. This CDR3 reads CASSIRLELEQFF. The CDR3 DNA follows: TGTGCCAGCAGCATTCGACTAGAACTTGAGCAGTTCTTC.

The chain carries TRBV9 and TRBJ2-5, with D perhaps TRBD1 (6 bases). The CDR3 runs 13 residues. Trimming took 1 base from V and 5 from J, leaving 9 bases between them. Looked up from germline, CDR1 is SGDLS and CDR2 is YYNGEE. The DNA of the CDR3 is TGTGCCAGCAGCGTAACAGGGCAGGAGACCCAGTACTTC. Amino acids: CASSVTGQETQYF.

This rearrangement joins TRBV19 to TRBJ1-1, with D unresolved. The CDR3 runs 13 residues. Germline CDR1 is LNHDA and CDR2 is SQIVND (reference sequence). V was shortened by 1 base and J by 4 bases, with 7 bases between the two germline ends. The CDR3 region has the DNA TGTGCCAGTAGTATAGCCCCGGGCACTGAAGCTTTCTTT. Amino acids: CASSIAPGTEAFF.

The chain couples TRBV14 to TRBJ2-1; the match to TRBD2 covers 7 bases. The CDR3 covers 13 residues. Germline V gene sequence: CDR1 SGHDN, CDR2 FVKESK. V shed 4 bases and J 7 bases; nucleotides not matched to a gene: 4. The CDR3 protein is CASSPGLLNEQFF. CDR3 bases: TGTGCCAGCAGCCCGGGACTACTTAATGAGCAGTTCTTC. Looking up the rest from reference TRBV14 and TRBJ2-1 gives the full variable domain: EAGVTQFPSHSVIEKGQTVTLRCDPISGHDNLYWYRRVMGKEIKFLLHFVKESKQDESGMPNNRFLAERTGGTYSTLKVQPAELEDSGVYFCASSPGLLNEQFFGPGTRLTVL.

The chain carries TRBV30 and TRBJ1-3, with D unclear. Germline CDR1 reads GTSNPN; CDR2 reads SVGIG (reference sequence). The CDR3 has 11 amino acids. The V gene lost 3 bases and the J gene lost 8 bases, with 8 bases spanning the gap. CDR3 protein: CAWSPQDTIYF. DNA for the CDR3: TGTGCCTGGAGCCCGCAGGACACCATATATTTT. Complete variable domain (other parts from reference TRBV30 and TRBJ1-3): SQTIHQWPATLVQPVGSPLSLECTVEGTSNPNLYWYRQAAGRGLQLLFYSVGIGQISSEVPQNLSASRPQDRQFILSSKKLLLSDSGFYLCAWSPQDTIYFGEGSWLTVV.

The V call is TRBV25-1, the J call TRBJ2-1, with TRBD2 matching 8 bases. The CDR3 extends over 16 amino acids. CDR1 and CDR2 (germline): MGHDK, SYGVNS. The trim removed 6 bases at V and 0 bases at J, leaving 7 bases unmatched. CDR3 DNA: TGTGCCAGCAGACAGATAAGCGGGAGCTCCTACAATGAGCAGTTCTTC. Translating gives CASRQISGSSYNEQFF.

V usage is TRBV11-1 and J usage is TRBJ2-7; D ambiguous. This CDR3 has 14 amino acids. V was clipped by 4 bases and J by 3 bases, with 13 bases between them. CDR1 and CDR2 (germline): SGHAT, FQDESV (reference sequence). CDR3 DNA: TGTGCCAGCAGCTATAATACAGTGGGCTACGAGCAGTACTTC. Translation: CASSYNTVGYEQYF.

This chain uses TRBV18 with TRBJ2-7, with TRBD2 matching over 11 bases. This CDR3 has 16 residues. With 3 bases clipped from V and 3 bases from J, the junction kept 7 bases outside the gene matches. The germline V gene encodes CDR1 KGHSH and CDR2 LQKENI. CDR3 protein: CASSPRRLAGSYEQYF. In nucleotides, the CDR3 is TGTGCCAGCTCACCGCGTAGACTAGCGGGAAGCTACGAGCAGTACTTC. Full variable domain (rest looked up from reference TRBV18 and TRBJ2-7): NAGVMQNPRHLVRRRGQEARLRCSPMKGHSHVYWYRQLPEEGLKFMVYLQKENIIDESGMPKERFSAEFPKEGPSILRIQQVVRGDSAAYFCASSPRRLAGSYEQYFGPGTRLTVT.

This clone has only a few counts. V and J are TRBV2 and TRBJ1-1; a weak D match, TRBD1 (6 bases). Germline assignment: CDR1 SNHLY and CDR2 FYNNEI. Trimming shortened V by 9 bases and J by 1 base, and 9 bases separated the two germline ends. The CDR3 runs to 12 residues. The CDR3 loop is CARGTPNTEAFF. In DNA, the CDR3 is TGTGCCAGGGGGACACCGAACACTGAAGCTTTCTTT.

There are a few counts of this clone. The V gene is TRBV4-2, the J gene TRBJ2-1; 11 nucleotides line up with TRBD2. Germline CDR1 is LGHNA and CDR2 is YNFKEQ. With V trimmed by 3 bases and J by 4 bases, 5 bases remained unmatched. This CDR3 comprises 16 residues. For the CDR3, the DNA is TGTGCCAGCAGCCAGGCCGGGACTAGCGGATACAATGAGCAGTTCTTC. Translating gives CASSQAGTSGYNEQFF.

The gene calls are TRBV11-2 and TRBJ2-7; TRBD2 agrees at 7 bases. The CDR3 length is 17 residues. Trimming took 1 base from V and 5 from J; bases not matched to a gene: 14. Germline V gene sequence: CDR1 SGHAT, CDR2 FQNNGV. The CDR3 DNA sequence: TGTGCCAGCAGCTTAGTGGCTAGCGGTAAGGGTATCCACGAGCAGTACTTC. It encodes CASSLVASGKGIHEQYF.

J is TRBJ2-1 and V is TRBV5-6; TRBD1 matches at 9 bases. Losses at the gene ends were 4 bases for V and 1 base for J; bases not matched to a gene: 3. This CDR3 spans 15 amino acids. The germline gives CDR1 SGHDT, CDR2 YYEEEE. CDR3 in amino acids: CASSVTGGSYNEQFF. The CDR3 DNA sequence: TGTGCCAGCAGCGTGACAGGGGGTTCCTACAATGAGCAGTTCTTC.

The rearrangement uses TRBV7-3 and TRBJ1-1; D is uncertain. The germline V gene has CDR1 SGHTA and CDR2 FQGTGA. With 6 bases removed from V and 3 bases from J, the gap between germline ends came to 11 bases. The CDR3 runs to 13 residues. CDR3 protein: CASSEVRDTEAFF. CDR3 nucleotides: TGTGCCAGCAGTGAGGTTCGTGACACTGAAGCTTTCTTT. The whole variable domain, remainder taken from reference TRBV7-3 and TRBJ1-1, is GAGVSQTPSNKVTEKGKYVELRCDPISGHTALYWYRQSLGQGPEFLIYFQGTGAADDSGLPNDRFFAVRPEGSVSTLKIQRTERGDSAVYLCASSEVRDTEAFFGQGTRLTVV.

The V and J genes are TRBV11-2 and TRBJ2-7; 7 bases fit TRBD2. There are 14 residues in the CDR3. Per germline, CDR1 SGHAT and CDR2 FQNNGV. Trimming at V came to 6 bases and at J to 5 bases, leaving 10 bases not matched to a gene. In DNA, the CDR3 is TGTGCCAGCAGGGGATGGGCGGGAGAGCACGAGCAGTACTTC. Its translation: CASRGWAGEHEQYF.

The V call is TRBV6-1, the J call TRBJ2-7; 9 positions agree with TRBD1. The CDR3 loop spans 15 amino acids. In germline, CDR1 is MNHNS, CDR2 SASEGT. With V trimmed by 6 bases and J by 2 bases, 8 bases remained unmatched. The DNA for the CDR3 is TGTGCCAGCAGGGGACAGGGATGGGCTCCCTACGAGCAGTACTTC. Residues: CASRGQGWAPYEQYF.

The CDR3 DNA reads TGTGCCTGGATAAACCGGGACAGGGGTCGAGAGACCCAGTACTTC. This gives the protein CAWINRDRGRETQYF. The rearrangement joins TRBV30 to TRBJ2-5; 10 bases map to TRBD1. CDR1 and CDR2 (germline): GTSNPN, SVGIG (reference sequence). V lost 4 bases to trimming and J lost 4 bases; unmatched junction nucleotides: 9. This CDR3 contains 15 residues.

The chain links TRBV6-1 to TRBJ1-2; the D is unclear. The CDR3 has 14 amino acids. Trimming stripped 9 bases from V and 6 bases from J, with 20 bases between. The germline CDR1 and CDR2 sequences are MNHNS and SASEGT. CDR3: CASRLTDGVDGYTF. The CDR3 nucleotides read TGTGCCAGTAGACTGACGGACGGGGTGGATGGCTACACCTTC.

This chain links TRBV11-2 with TRBJ2-1; 8 nucleotides line up with TRBD2. This CDR3 has 17 amino acids. The trim removed 5 bases at V and 8 bases at J, leaving 17 bases unmatched. Germline V gives CDR1 SGHAT, CDR2 FQNNGV. The chain's CDR3 is CASSVRQSASGLDEQFF. In nucleotides, the CDR3 is TGTGCCAGCAGCGTAAGGCAGTCGGCTAGCGGGCTGGATGAGCAGTTCTTC. Full variable domain (remainder filled in from reference TRBV11-2 and TRBJ2-1): EAGVAQSPRYKIIEKRQSVAFWCNPISGHATLYWYQQILGQGPKLLIQFQNNGVVDDSQLPKDRFSAERLKGVDSTLKIQPAKLEDSAVYLCASSVRQSASGLDEQFFGPGTRLTVL.

The chain couples TRBV6-6 to TRBJ1-3; a weak D match, TRBD1 (5 bases). This CDR3 has 16 amino acids. CDR1 and CDR2 (germline): MNHNY, SVGAGI (reference sequence). V shed 6 bases and J shed 2 bases, with 17 bases lying between them. CDR3 bases: TGTGCCAGCAGGGGGGGTCCAGGGTCCGCTGGAAACACCATATATTTT. This translates into CASRGGPGSAGNTIYF.

This chain links TRBV5-1 with TRBJ1-1; no reliable D call. Germline loops: CDR1 SGHRS, CDR2 YFSETQ. V lost 0 bases and J 6 bases, leaving 9 bases between the germline ends. The length of the CDR3 is 13 residues. The chain's CDR3 is CASSLVGSPEAFF. The DNA of the CDR3 is TGCGCCAGCAGCTTGGTGGGGAGCCCTGAAGCTTTCTTT.

The chain employs TRBV28 and TRBJ1-4, with 9 bases aligning to TRBD1. The CDR3 is 14 amino acids. Per the germline V gene, CDR1 is MDHEN and CDR2 is SYDVKM. V dropped 4 bases and J dropped 7; count of bases not matched to a gene: 4. The CDR3 DNA reads TGTGCCAGCAGTTCCCGACAGGGGGGTGAAAAACTGTTTTTT. This gives the protein CASSSRQGGEKLFF.

As concerns this clone: The same CDR3 arises from other DNA sequences in this sample as well. This chain uses TRBV6-5 with TRBJ1-3, with 7 bases aligning to TRBD1. The CDR3 is 13 amino acids. V shed 5 bases, J shed 3 bases, and the junction held 1 base outside the gene matches. From germline, CDR1 is MNHEY and CDR2 SVGAGI. The CDR3: CASSPGGGNTIYF. In DNA form, the CDR3 reads TGTGCCAGCAGTCCAGGGGGTGGAAACACCATATATTTT.

The count of this clone is one. The chain is built from TRBV7-4 and TRBJ2-7, with D possibly TRBD2 on 6 matching bases. Germline V gene lookup returns CDR1 SGHVT and CDR2 SQSDAQ. The CDR3 has 16 amino acids. The V end lost 5 bases, the J end lost 0 bases, and 17 bases lay between the germline ends. The CDR3 spells CASSPALGDFSYEQYF. In DNA, the CDR3 is TGTGCCAGCAGCCCGGCGCTTGGGGACTTCTCCTACGAGCAGTACTTC.

The J gene is TRBJ2-7, the V gene TRBV6-1; TRBD1 might be the D (6 bases). Trimming took 11 bases from V and 4 from J, leaving 18 bases between them. This CDR3 comprises 13 residues. Germline V gene lookup returns CDR1 MNHNS and CDR2 SASEGT. This chain's CDR3 is CALRRDTFYEQYF. CDR3 DNA sequence: TGTGCCTTGCGACGGGACACATTTTACGAGCAGTACTTC.

The chain joins TRBV7-8 to TRBJ2-7; a weak D match, TRBD1 (5 bases). Germline V gene data show CDR1 as SGHVS and CDR2 as FQNEAQ. V was shortened by 1 base and J by 5 bases, with 21 bases between the two germline ends. There are 17 residues in the CDR3. CDR3 residues: CASSLVRGRVASDEQYF. CDR3 in DNA: TGTGCCAGCAGCTTAGTAAGGGGTCGGGTTGCTTCGGACGAGCAGTACTTC.

The chain recombines TRBV7-2 with TRBJ2-5, with D unclear. The germline gives CDR1 SGHTA, CDR2 FQGNSA. With 2 bases removed from V and 5 bases from J, the gap between germline ends came to 15 bases. The CDR3 loop spans 15 amino acids. The DNA of the CDR3 is TGTGCCAGCAGCTTAAACGGCCAGGCTCGGGAGACCCAGTACTTC. Amino acids: CASSLNGQARETQYF.